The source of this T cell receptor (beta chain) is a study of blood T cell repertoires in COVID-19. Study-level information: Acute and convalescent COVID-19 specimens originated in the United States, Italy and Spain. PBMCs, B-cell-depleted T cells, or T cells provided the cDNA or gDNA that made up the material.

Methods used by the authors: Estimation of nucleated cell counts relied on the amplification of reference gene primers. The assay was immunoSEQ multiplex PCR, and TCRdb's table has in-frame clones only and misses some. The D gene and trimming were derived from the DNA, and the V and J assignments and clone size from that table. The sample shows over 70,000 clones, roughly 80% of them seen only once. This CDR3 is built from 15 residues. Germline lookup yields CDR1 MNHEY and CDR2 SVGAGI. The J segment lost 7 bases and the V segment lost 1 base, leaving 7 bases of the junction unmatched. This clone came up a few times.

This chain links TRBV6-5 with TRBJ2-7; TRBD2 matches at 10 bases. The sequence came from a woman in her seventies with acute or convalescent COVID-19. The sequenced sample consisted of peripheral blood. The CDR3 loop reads CASSYLSSGRGEQYF. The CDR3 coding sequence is TGTGCCAGCAGTTACTTGTCTAGCGGGAGAGGTGAGCAGTACTTC.